This T cell receptor (beta chain) was retrieved from a study of identical twins. Study-wide results and limits: Zero-insertion analyses might be partly confounded by invariant T cells like MAIT and iNKT.

This clonotype has more than one count but fewer than ten. Its target is unknown. Looked up from germline, CDR1 is PRHDT and CDR2 is FYEKMQ (reference sequence). The CDR3 spans 13 residues. Between the trimmed V and J ends, which lost 6 bases and 4 bases, there was a span of 7 bases. With template switching, a universal primer site was added, and the cDNA carried unique molecular identifiers. TCRdb itself ran the 5' RACE reads through MiXCR, one entry per CDR3 protein. The data show roughly 1,500,000 distinct CDR3 sequences, 25% to 35% seen once. The chain uses TRBV13 and TRBJ2-6; D is unresolved. The sequence was collected from a newborn girl in good health. Sequencing was carried out using cord blood. CDR3 sequence reads: CASSSWGANVLTF. The CDR3 coding sequence is TGTGCCAGCAGTTCCTGGGGGGCCAACGTCCTGACTTTC. The variable domain in full, with the rest retrieved from reference TRBV13 and TRBJ2-6, is AAGVIQSPRHLIKEKRETATLKCYPIPRHDTVYWYQQGPGQDPQFLISFYEKMQSDKGSIPDRFSAQQFSDYHSELNMSSLELGDSALYFCASSSWGANVLTFGAGSRLTVL.